This TCR beta chain was recorded in a study of response to subunit inactivated influenza vaccine. Study outcomes and limitations: Seasonal influenza vaccination, on each occasion, was suggested by the authors to recruit few new T cells.

This clonotype was found a few times. The target antigen is unknown. From the RT-PCR reads, TCRdb called clonotypes with MiXCR, one entry per CDR3 protein. The table has around 300,000 distinct CDR3 sequences, over 20% seen once; the top ten hold 10% to 13%. This specimen was PBMCs from blood, taken approximately 20 months after vaccination. The sequence derives from a man aged 45 to 75 who received an inactivated influenza vaccine.

The chain's CDR3 is CASSPWDRGSYEQYF. The CDR3 DNA reads TGCGCCAGCAGCCCATGGGACAGGGGATCCTACGAGCAGTACTTC. J is TRBJ2-7 and V is TRBV5-1, with TRBD1 identical over 10 bases. The ends lost 4 bases at V and 1 base at J; junction bases unmatched: 5. The CDR3 extends over 15 amino acids. Per germline, CDR1 SGHRS and CDR2 YFSETQ.